These 17 T cell receptor beta chains were sequenced from one sample in a study of vaccination and CD4 T cells after COVID-19. These receptors have no known antigen. An Oncomine TCR Beta short-read assay was used to sequence the DNA from cultured CD4+ T cells. TCRdb called the PCR reads again in MiXCR, with one record for every CDR3 protein. Here the sample spans roughly 15,000 distinct CDR3 sequences, 50% being singletons. Stated treatment: roughly 10-day PBMC culture with coronavirus spike peptide pools or control peptides (ViraFEST assay). This specimen consisted of cultured CD4+ T cells from blood, obtained after SARS-CoV-2 vaccination. The origin of the receptors is a human donor with COVID-19.

The chain joins TRBV25-1 to TRBJ2-5, with D perhaps given as TRBD1 or TRBD2 (5 bases each). The germline gives CDR1 MGHDK, CDR2 SYGVNS. The V end was cut by 3 bases, the J end by 2 bases, with 13 bases between. The CDR3 is made up of 15 amino acids. DNA for the CDR3: TGTGCCAGCAGTGAGGGACGGGCGCGACAAGAGACCCAGTACTTC. Protein product: CASSEGRARQETQYF.

V gene TRBV15 combines with J gene TRBJ1-2, with a weak D call TRBD1 (5 bases). The CDR3 runs 16 residues. V was clipped by 3 bases and J by 4 bases, with 18 bases between them. CDR1 and CDR2 (germline): LNHNV, YYDKDF (reference sequence). The CDR3, as DNA: TGTGCCACCAGCAGGGGAAACCGGGACCGACTCTATGGCTACACCTTC. Encoded protein: CATSRGNRDRLYGYTF. The full variable domain, completed using reference TRBV15 and TRBJ1-2, is DAMVIQNPRYQVTQFGKPVTLSCSQTLNHNVMYWYQQKSSQAPKLLFHYYDKDFNNEADTPDNFQSRRPNTSFCFLDIRSPGLGDTAMYLCATSRGNRDRLYGYTFGSGTRLTVV.

This clonotype occurred a few times. The rearrangement uses TRBV12-3 or TRBV12-4 and TRBJ1-1; D gene unclear. The V end lost 2 bases, the J end lost 1 base, and 8 bases lay between the germline ends. The CDR3 extends over 14 amino acids. CDR3 nucleotides: TGTGCCAGCAGTTTAATTTCAGAGAACACTGAAGCTTTCTTT. Translation: CASSLISENTEAFF.

This clonotype was observed a few times. This chain connects TRBV7-6 to TRBJ1-2; TRBD1 might be the D (6 bases). The germline CDR1 and CDR2 sequences are SGHVS and FNYEAQ. The V gene lost 3 bases and the J gene lost 0 bases, with 14 bases spanning the gap. The CDR3 extends over 16 amino acids. CDR3 coding DNA: TGTGCCAGCAGCTTGGACCACCGGACAGCTAACTATGGCTACACCTTC. It encodes CASSLDHRTANYGYTF.

This clonotype turned up a few times. The chain carries TRBV5-1 and TRBJ2-3; 8 nucleotides line up with TRBD2. Germline loops: CDR1 SGHRS, CDR2 YFSETQ. Trimming cost V 2 bases and J 6 bases; bases outside gene matches: 2. This CDR3 has 13 residues. The CDR3 loop is CASSFGGADTQYF. CDR3 bases: TGCGCCAGCAGCTTCGGGGGGGCGGATACGCAGTATTTT.

This CDR3 reads CASSIPRDYYGYTF. CDR3 nucleotide sequence: TGTGCCAGTAGTATCCCCCGTGACTACTATGGCTACACCTTC. The J gene is TRBJ1-2, the V gene TRBV19; no clear D gene. The CDR3 runs 14 residues. Germline CDR1 reads LNHDA; CDR2 reads SQIVND (reference sequence). Trimming stripped 3 bases from V and 3 bases from J, with 11 bases between.

CDR3 loop: CASSGGKTGSEQYF. The CDR3 DNA reads as TGTGCCAGCAGTGGGGGTAAAACCGGGAGCGAGCAGTACTTC. The chain couples TRBV27 to TRBJ2-7; possible D gene TRBD2, 6 bases. Trimming stripped 5 bases from V and 6 bases from J, with 17 bases between. CDR1 is MNHEY, CDR2 SMNVEV, per germline (reference sequence). This CDR3 has 14 amino acids.

This clonotype was detected a few times. This chain uses TRBV20-1 with TRBJ2-1; no clear D. The CDR3 is made up of 14 amino acids. Germline assignment: CDR1 DFQATT and CDR2 SNEGSKA (reference sequence). V lost 2 bases and J 7 bases, leaving 15 bases between the germline ends. As DNA, the CDR3 is TGCAGTGCTAGATCCCCCTGGGCCCATAATGAGCAGTTCTTC. Its translation is CSARSPWAHNEQFF.

This rearrangement joins TRBV11-2 to TRBJ1-2; possible D gene TRBD1, 5 bases. The V gene lost 3 bases and the J gene lost 8 bases, with 16 bases spanning the gap. In germline, CDR1 is SGHAT, CDR2 FQNNGV. The CDR3 has 14 residues. The CDR3 coding sequence is TGTGCCAGCAGCTTGGCCCGAGGAGGGACGGGCTACACCTTC. It specifies CASSLARGGTGYTF.

The table lists this clonotype with a few counts. This chain connects TRBV15 to TRBJ1-2; the D is unclear. CDR3 size: 16 residues. V shed 0 bases and J shed 4 bases, with 15 bases lying between them. Germline V gene lookup returns CDR1 LNHNV and CDR2 YYDKDF (reference sequence). CDR3 in amino acids: CATSRDRVGRAYGYTF. The CDR3 nucleotides are TGTGCCACCAGCAGAGATCGGGTAGGACGAGCCTATGGCTACACCTTC.

The CDR3 DNA follows: TGTGCCAGCAGCCAAGAAGGGGGCCCAAGGACAGGTCCCTACGAGCAGTACTTC. Protein: CASSQEGGPRTGPYEQYF. This chain joins TRBV4-2 and TRBJ2-7, with 7 bases lining up with TRBD1. The germline CDR1 and CDR2 sequences are LGHNA and YNFKEQ. V gave up 0 bases and J gave up 2 bases; unmatched junction bases: 13. The CDR3 has 18 amino acids.

The chain is built from TRBV6-1 and TRBJ2-5; TRBD2 agrees at 8 bases. With V trimmed by 8 bases and J by 5 bases, 7 bases remained unmatched. The CDR3 loop spans 13 amino acids. The germline V gene has CDR1 MNHNS and CDR2 SASEGT. Here the CDR3 reads CASDAGGLETQYF. The CDR3 DNA reads as TGTGCCAGCGACGCGGGGGGCTTGGAGACCCAGTACTTC.

This chain links TRBV6-5 with TRBJ2-3; 10 bases are shared with TRBD2. Germline CDR1 MNHEY, CDR2 SVGAGI. V dropped 6 bases and J dropped 14; count of bases not matched to a gene: 8. The CDR3 has 12 residues. The CDR3 loop reads CASSYTSGAMYF. The CDR3, as DNA: TGTGCCAGCAGCTACACTAGCGGGGCGATGTATTTT.

The chain couples TRBV5-4 to TRBJ2-7; tentative D call: TRBD1 (6 bases). CDR1 and CDR2 (germline): SGHNT, YYREEE (reference sequence). V dropped 2 bases and J dropped 0 bases, with 9 bases sitting between them. The CDR3 spans 14 residues. In nucleotides, the CDR3 is TGTGCCAGCAGCTTAGGGGGTATCTCCTACGAGCAGTACTTC. As protein: CASSLGGISYEQYF.

The rearrangement uses TRBV20-1 and TRBJ2-1, with D possibly matching TRBD2 (7 bases). Trimming stripped 4 bases from V and 4 bases from J, with 14 bases between. CDR3 length: 14 residues. From germline, CDR1 is DFQATT and CDR2 SNEGSKA (reference sequence). CDR3 DNA sequence: TGCAGTGCTAAACTACGGGGGGCTTACAATGAGCAGTTCTTC. This codes for CSAKLRGAYNEQFF.

This clonotype was seen more than once but under ten times. The chain couples TRBV24-1 to TRBJ2-5, with 7 bases lining up with TRBD1. The CDR3 is 15 residues long. CDR1 is KGHDR, CDR2 SFDVKD, per germline. The V and J ends lost 3 bases and 5 bases, in that order; junction bases with no gene match: 8. CDR3 DNA sequence: TGTGCCACCAGTGATCGGGGACAGCCCAAGGAGACCCAGTACTTC. This gives the protein CATSDRGQPKETQYF.

The V gene is TRBV19, the J gene TRBJ1-5; D unclear. V was shortened by 6 bases and J by 0 bases, with 6 bases between the two germline ends. CDR1 LNHDA and CDR2 SQIVND come from the germline V gene (reference sequence). CDR3 length equals 13 residues. CDR3 DNA: TGTGCCAGTAGACGGAATAGCAATCAGCCCCAGCATTTT. Amino acids: CASRRNSNQPQHF.